Each of the 13 T cell receptor beta chains below was sequenced from the same sample in a study of OX40 agonist ivuxolimab in advanced cancers. The data were produced by immunoSEQ multiplex PCR, yet TCRdb's version contains in-frame clones alone and is incomplete. The table shows tens of thousands of clones, with roughly 86% occurring only once. This specimen consisted of CD4+ or CD8+ T cells sorted from blood, obtained in a trial of the OX40 agonist ivuxolimab. The source is an adult with an advanced solid tumor such as melanoma, head and neck, liver or kidney cancer.

The rearrangement uses TRBV5-1 and TRBJ2-1; 8 nucleotides agree with TRBD2. There are 15 residues in the CDR3. The V segment lost 7 bases and the J segment 9 bases; nucleotides outside the gene matches: 15. Looked up from germline, CDR1 is SGHRS and CDR2 is YFSETQ. CDR3: CASEPGLGGFGEQFF. The CDR3 DNA reads TGCGCCAGCGAACCGGGACTAGGGGGATTTGGTGAGCAGTTCTTC.

The chain employs TRBV29-1 and TRBJ2-1; TRBD1 or TRBD2 may be the D gene (5 bases each). Trimming pared 3 bases from V and 8 bases from J, leaving 14 bases between. The CDR3 has 13 residues. Germline V CDR1 and CDR2: SQVTM, ANQGSEA. CDR3 in amino acids: CSVDSAGRDEQFF. The CDR3 nucleotides are TGCAGCGTTGACTCCGCAGGGCGGGATGAGCAGTTCTTC.

The CDR3 coding sequence is TGTGCCAGCAGTTTAGTTCCTGCAGGGGGGCAGCCCCAGCATTTT. Its protein product is CASSLVPAGGQPQHF. The gene calls are TRBV27 and TRBJ1-5; 7 nucleotides agree with TRBD1. Per the germline V gene, CDR1 is MNHEY and CDR2 is SMNVEV (reference sequence). The CDR3 spans 15 residues. Trimming removed 2 bases from V and 7 bases from J; junction bases left unmatched: 8.

This rearrangement joins TRBV5-1 to TRBJ1-1; D unclear. The CDR3 contains 15 residues. Germline V CDR1 and CDR2: SGHRS, YFSETQ. Trimming cost V 0 bases and J 3 bases, with 12 bases left between them. The CDR3 spells CASSLERVGYTEAFF. DNA for the CDR3: TGCGCCAGCAGCTTGGAGCGGGTCGGTTACACTGAAGCTTTCTTT.

The chain combines TRBV30 with TRBJ2-3, with TRBD1 identical over 9 bases. Trimming took 2 bases from V and 3 from J; bases not matched to a gene: 3. Germline CDR1 and CDR2: GTSNPN and SVGIG (reference sequence). The CDR3 sequence is 14 residues long. CDR3 nucleotides: TGTGCCTGGAGTCACAGGGGGCGAACAGATACGCAGTATTTT. Its translation: CAWSHRGRTDTQYF.

The gene calls are TRBV7-2 and TRBJ2-7; D not resolved. This CDR3 has 12 residues. Trimming took 4 bases from V and 3 from J, leaving 7 bases between them. Germline assignment: CDR1 SGHTA and CDR2 FQGNSA. CDR3: CASSSNDYEQYF. In DNA form, the CDR3 reads TGTGCCAGCAGCTCAAATGACTACGAGCAGTACTTC.

The CDR3 region has the DNA TGTGCCAGCAGTCACAGGGGTGGGGATGAAAAACTGTTTTTT. This translates into CASSHRGGDEKLFF. The chain combines TRBV2 with TRBJ1-4; 7 nucleotides line up with TRBD1. This CDR3 has 14 residues. CDR1 is SNHLY and CDR2 is FYNNEI in the germline V gene. V was pared by 5 bases and J by 6 bases, with 6 bases of the junction left unmatched.

The chain joins TRBV2 to TRBJ2-1; no firm D call. The CDR3 consists of 15 residues. V was cut by 1 base and J by 8 bases, with 15 bases left in between. Germline V gives CDR1 SNHLY, CDR2 FYNNEI. CDR3 protein: CASSEVRPPIYEQFF. CDR3 bases: TGTGCCAGCAGTGAAGTACGACCCCCGATCTATGAGCAGTTCTTC.

This clone was picked up one time. The rearrangement joins TRBV21-1 to TRBJ2-1. TRBV21-1 is a pseudogene. The CDR3 is made up of 15 amino acids. CDR3 in amino acids: CASSKEGRVGNEQFF. In DNA form, the CDR3 reads TGTGCCAGCAGCAAAGAAGGACGGGTTGGCAATGAGCAGTTCTTC.

This clone was found a few times. The gene calls are TRBV28 and TRBJ2-1, with D uncertain. V was pared by 3 bases and J by 1 base, with 13 bases between. Per the germline V gene, CDR1 is MDHEN and CDR2 is SYDVKM. The CDR3 extends over 16 amino acids. DNA of the CDR3: TGTGCCAGCAGTTTCCATGGCGCAACTTCCTACAATGAGCAGTTCTTC. Its translation is CASSFHGATSYNEQFF.

The chain joins TRBV28 to TRBJ1-3; no clear D gene. The germline V gene has CDR1 MDHEN and CDR2 SYDVKM. This CDR3 comprises 13 residues. Deletions cut 3 bases from V and 6 bases from J, with 9 bases between. CDR3 nucleotides: TGTGCCAGCAGTTTTCCGACTCTAAACACCATATATTTT. It specifies CASSFPTLNTIYF.

This chain uses TRBV2 with TRBJ1-5; TRBD1 matches 7 bases. In germline, CDR1 is SNHLY, CDR2 FYNNEI. CDR3 length equals 16 residues. Trimming took 6 bases from V and 6 from J; bases not matched to a gene: 14. In DNA, the CDR3 is TGTGCCAGCAGGGCGGTGGCCGACAGGGAGAGTCAGCCCCAGCATTTT. The encoded protein is CASRAVADRESQPQHF. Supplemented by reference TRBV2 and TRBJ1-5, the full variable domain reads EPEVTQTPSHQVTQMGQEVILRCVPISNHLYFYWYRQILGQKVEFLVSFYNNEISEKSEIFDDQFSVERPDGSNFTLKIRSTKLEDSAMYFCASRAVADRESQPQHFGDGTRLSIL.

The rearrangement joins TRBV30 to TRBJ2-2; 9 bases match TRBD1. With 0 bases clipped from V and 4 bases from J, the junction kept 6 bases outside the gene matches. Germline-derived CDR1 and CDR2 are GTSNPN and SVGIG (reference sequence). The CDR3 contains 16 residues. This CDR3 is CAWSVTGGRGTGELFF. CDR3 coding DNA: TGTGCCTGGAGTGTAACAGGGGGCAGGGGCACCGGGGAGCTGTTTTTT. Together with reference TRBV30 and TRBJ2-2, the CDR3 gives the full variable domain: SQTIHQWPATLVQPVGSPLSLECTVEGTSNPNLYWYRQAAGRGLQLLFYSVGIGQISSEVPQNLSASRPQDRQFILSSKKLLLSDSGFYLCAWSVTGGRGTGELFFGEGSRLTVL.